The entry below gives a single T cell receptor (beta chain) sequence along with its context. The data were produced by immunoSEQ multiplex PCR, yet TCRdb's version contains in-frame clones alone and is incomplete. The sample has roughly 20,000 clones, more than 70% seen once. This CDR3 has 16 amino acids. Per the germline V gene, CDR1 is MNHNY and CDR2 is SVGAGI (reference sequence). Unmatched junction bases numbered 12, after V lost 2 bases and J lost 8 bases. This sample stems from a study of neoadjuvant nivolumab and ipilimumab in lung cancer. This receptor was obtained from an adult with non-small cell lung cancer. V is TRBV6-6 and J is TRBJ1-2, with 9 bases lining up with TRBD1. Sequencing used peripheral blood, obtained before neoadjuvant nivolumab, alone or with ipilimumab. This chain's CDR3 is CASSYQSGTGIEGYTF. Written as DNA, the CDR3 is TGTGCCAGCAGTTACCAATCCGGGACAGGGATAGAGGGCTACACCTTC.